The next 7 T cell receptor beta chains were all read from a single sample in a study of shared T cell receptors in the human thymus. Using immunoSEQ multiplex PCR, the repertoire was profiled, and TCRdb retains in-frame clones only, with some absent. The table has approximately 730,000 clones, 70% to 90% seen once; the top ten hold around 0.01%. These data were likewise used in another study, on human thymus T cells.

Sequencing was carried out using thymocytes. The receptors come from a girl in the first two years of life with a congenital heart defect.

The DNA of the CDR3 is TGTGCCAGCAGCTTAACGCCCCCGGGGGTAGCGGGGGACACAGATACGCAGTATTTT. Amino acids: CASSLTPPGVAGDTDTQYF. The chain recombines TRBV7-9 with TRBJ2-3; 9 bases agree with TRBD2. This CDR3 region has 19 residues. V lost 2 bases, J lost 2 bases, and 14 bases stayed unmatched. CDR1 and CDR2 (germline): SEHNR, FQNEAQ (reference sequence).

The genes are TRBV27 and TRBJ1-2; no definite D call. V was cut by 1 base and J by 7 bases, with 16 bases left in between. The CDR3 is made up of 15 amino acids. Per the germline V gene, CDR1 is MNHEY and CDR2 is SMNVEV (reference sequence). The chain's CDR3 is CASSLWREGVVGYTF. The DNA of the CDR3 is TGTGCCAGCAGTTTATGGAGGGAGGGTGTGGTTGGCTACACCTTC.

The CDR3 region has the DNA TGTGCCAGCAGCTTAGGTATACTAGCGGGGATACGGGAGCAGTTCTTC. Residues: CASSLGILAGIREQFF. The rearrangement joins TRBV7-8 to TRBJ2-1, with 10 nucleotides matching TRBD2. The CDR3 length is 16 residues. The V gene's germline CDR1 is SGHVS and CDR2 FQNEAQ. J was trimmed by 10 bases and V by 1 base; bases with no gene match: 10.

J is TRBJ1-2 and V is TRBV6-4; possible D gene TRBD1, 5 bases. This CDR3 is 12 amino acids long. V was trimmed by 4 bases and J by 5 bases, leaving 8 bases between them. The V gene's germline CDR1 is MRHNA and CDR2 SNTAGT. The CDR3 reads CASSGGGYGYTF. The CDR3 DNA reads as TGTGCCAGCAGTGGGGGGGGATATGGCTACACCTTC.

The genes are TRBV19 and TRBJ2-4, with D possibly TRBD1 on 6 matching bases. V lost 0 bases, J lost 0 bases, and 21 bases lay in between. This CDR3 comprises 20 residues. Germline CDR1 and CDR2: LNHDA and SQIVND (reference sequence). CDR3 protein: CASSIDELGEQGLAKNIQYF. In DNA, the CDR3 is TGTGCCAGTAGTATAGATGAGCTCGGTGAGCAGGGGTTAGCCAAAAACATTCAGTACTTC.

As regards this clone: The sample contains more than one DNA sequence encoding this CDR3. The V gene is TRBV9, the J gene TRBJ2-6; perhaps TRBD1 as D (5 bases). Trimming removed 0 bases from V and 2 bases from J, with 6 bases in between. Germline V gene data show CDR1 as SGDLS and CDR2 as YYNGEE. The length of the CDR3 is 15 residues. The CDR3 is CASSVEGAGANVLTF. The CDR3 region has the DNA TGTGCCAGCAGCGTAGAAGGGGCTGGGGCCAACGTCCTGACTTTC.

The chain links TRBV5-8 to TRBJ2-3; 13 nucleotides match TRBD2. V lost 7 bases to trimming and J lost 1 base; unmatched junction nucleotides: 0. Germline CDR1 and CDR2: SGHTS and YDEGEE. The CDR3 is 14 residues long. CDR3 nucleotides: TGTGCCAGCGGGACTAGCGGGGGCACAGATACGCAGTATTTT. Protein product: CASGTSGGTDTQYF.